The 2 T cell receptor beta chains listed next were all sequenced from one sample in a study of cytomegalovirus exposure and HLA in healthy donors. Profiled with immunoSEQ multiplex PCR; TCRdb holds only in-frame clones, not every one. The sample lists some 120,000 clones; 88% were seen once. Material: PBMCs. Every receptor here comes from a young man in good health and CMV-seronegative.

The CDR3 DNA sequence: TGTGCCAGCCCCGGGAGAGACAATGAGCAGTTCTTC. Residues: CASPGRDNEQFF. The gene calls are TRBV6-6 and TRBJ2-1; D may be TRBD2 (6 bases). The CDR3 is 12 residues long. Germline CDR1 MNHNY, CDR2 SVGAGI (reference sequence). Trimming shortened V by 8 bases and J by 5 bases, and 10 bases separated the two germline ends.

This chain connects TRBV29-1 to TRBJ1-4, with D maybe TRBD1 (5 bases). The CDR3 is 13 amino acids. Germline V gene lookup returns CDR1 SQVTM and CDR2 ANQGSEA. V shed 4 bases and J shed 9 bases, with 15 bases lying between them. CDR3 DNA sequence: TGCAGCGTTGTGGGTCAGGGTTCGAAAAAACTGTTTTTT. Its translation is CSVVGQGSKKLFF.